This paragraph reports one T cell receptor (beta chain). Its antigen is still unknown. This PCR relied on a set of 60 Vbeta primers and 13 Jbeta primers. Profiled with immunoSEQ multiplex PCR; TCRdb holds only in-frame clones, not every one. This sample yields 150,000 to 200,000 clones, of which around 80% are seen a single time; 1.7% belongs to the top ten. The data stem from a study of cytomegalovirus exposure and HLA in healthy donors. Study-wide background: Previous work identified roughly 120 million unique TCR beta sequences from 200 million or so T cells.

V lost 1 base to trimming and J lost 2 bases, with 12 bases between them. The germline CDR1 and CDR2 sequences are SGHTA and FQGNSA. CDR3 length: 16 residues. Donors likely had unrecorded immune exposures despite being nominally healthy when sampled. Study-wide results and limits: Reportedly, TCR beta sequences accurately predicted HLA-A and HLA-B alleles in most subjects.

The TCR was taken from a woman younger than 35 in good health and CMV-seronegative. The V gene is TRBV7-2, the J gene TRBJ2-1, with D unclear. Sequenced: PBMCs. In nucleotides, the CDR3 is TGTGCCAGCAGCTTAGTGAATACTTACGCCTACAATGAGCAGTTCTTC. It translates to CASSLVNTYAYNEQFF.